This T cell receptor beta chain was sequenced in a study of type 1 and type 2 diabetes patients. The germline V gene has CDR1 MNHEY and CDR2 SMNVEV (reference sequence). Trimming pared 4 bases from V and 2 bases from J, leaving 18 bases between. CDR3 length: 16 amino acids. Amplification started from genomic DNA. Amplification of the beta chain CDR3 used 30 forward and 13 reverse multiplex primers. TCRdb fed the multiplex PCR reads into MiXCR, producing one record per CDR3 protein. Of about 270,000 distinct CDR3 sequences listed, around 47% are singletons. The chain has TRBV27 and TRBJ2-7; possibly TRBD1 for D (6 bases). The source material was peripheral blood mononuclear cells (PBMCs). The origin of this receptor is a man in his late teens or twenties with type 2 diabetes. This CDR3 reads CASSSVTGRNTYEQYF. The CDR3 bases are TGTGCCAGCAGTTCAGTCACAGGGCGAAATACCTACGAGCAGTACTTC.